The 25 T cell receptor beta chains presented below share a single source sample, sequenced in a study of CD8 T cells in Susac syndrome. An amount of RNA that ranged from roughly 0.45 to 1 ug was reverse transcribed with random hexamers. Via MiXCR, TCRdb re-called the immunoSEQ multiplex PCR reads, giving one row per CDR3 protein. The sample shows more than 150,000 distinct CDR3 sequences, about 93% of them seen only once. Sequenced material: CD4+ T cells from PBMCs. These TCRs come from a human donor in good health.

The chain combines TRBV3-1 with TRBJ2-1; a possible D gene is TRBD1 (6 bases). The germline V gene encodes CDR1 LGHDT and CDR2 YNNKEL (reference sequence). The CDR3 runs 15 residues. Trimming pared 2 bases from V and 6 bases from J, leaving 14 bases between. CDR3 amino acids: CASSQTGLWSNEQFF. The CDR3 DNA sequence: TGTGCCAGCAGCCAAACAGGGTTATGGAGCAATGAGCAGTTCTTC.

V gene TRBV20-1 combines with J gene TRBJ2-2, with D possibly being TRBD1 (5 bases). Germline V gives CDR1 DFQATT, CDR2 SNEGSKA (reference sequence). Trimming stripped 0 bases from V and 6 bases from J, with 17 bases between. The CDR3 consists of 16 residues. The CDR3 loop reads CSARDRSGAGAGELFF. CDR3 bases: TGCAGTGCTAGAGATCGGAGTGGGGCTGGGGCCGGGGAGCTGTTTTTT.

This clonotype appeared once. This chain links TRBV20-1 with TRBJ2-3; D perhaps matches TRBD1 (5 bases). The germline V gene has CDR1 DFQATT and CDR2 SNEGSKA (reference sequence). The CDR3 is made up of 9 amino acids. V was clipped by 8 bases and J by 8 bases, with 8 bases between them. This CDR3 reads CSPDSTQYF. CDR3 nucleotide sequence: TGCAGTCCCGACAGTACGCAGTATTTT.

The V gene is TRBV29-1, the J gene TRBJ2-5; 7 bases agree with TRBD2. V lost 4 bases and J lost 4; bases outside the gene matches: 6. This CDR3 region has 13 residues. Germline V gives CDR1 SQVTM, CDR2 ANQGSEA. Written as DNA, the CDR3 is TGCAGCGTTGTATTGGGGGGGGGAGAGACCCAGTACTTC. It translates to CSVVLGGGETQYF.

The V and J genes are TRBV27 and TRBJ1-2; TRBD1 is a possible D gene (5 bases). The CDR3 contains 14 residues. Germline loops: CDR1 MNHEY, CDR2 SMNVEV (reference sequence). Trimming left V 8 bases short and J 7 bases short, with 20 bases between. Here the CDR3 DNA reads TGTGCCAGCGGGGACCCGGGGTTACTCTCTGGCTACACCTTC. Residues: CASGDPGLLSGYTF.

CDR3 bases: TGTGCCAGCAGCTTAGCGCCGGGACTAGCGGGGTCCTCGAACACCGGGGAGCTGTTTTTT. This sequence encodes CASSLAPGLAGSSNTGELFF. The chain has TRBV11-1 and TRBJ2-2; 13 bases map to TRBD2. CDR3 size: 20 residues. From germline, CDR1 is SGHAT and CDR2 FQDESV (reference sequence). The trim removed 0 bases at V and 0 bases at J, leaving 7 bases unmatched.

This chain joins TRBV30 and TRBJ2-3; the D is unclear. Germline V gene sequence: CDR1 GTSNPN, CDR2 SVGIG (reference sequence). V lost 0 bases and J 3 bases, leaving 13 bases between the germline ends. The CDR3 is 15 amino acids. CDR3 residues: CAWSVDQYRTDTQYF. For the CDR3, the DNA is TGTGCCTGGAGTGTAGATCAGTATAGAACAGATACGCAGTATTTT.

CDR3 sequence (DNA): TGCGCCAGCAGCTCGGGTCCCTCCCTCTACGAGCAGTACTTC. Translated, it gives CASSSGPSLYEQYF. The chain joins TRBV5-1 to TRBJ2-7, with D uncertain. The V end was cut by 3 bases, the J end by 3 bases, with 13 bases between. This CDR3 region has 14 residues. CDR1 is SGHRS, CDR2 YFSETQ, per germline.

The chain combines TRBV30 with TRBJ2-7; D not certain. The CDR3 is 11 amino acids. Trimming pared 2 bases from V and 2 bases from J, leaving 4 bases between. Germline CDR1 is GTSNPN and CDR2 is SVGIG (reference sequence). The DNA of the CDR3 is TGTGCCTGGAGTAAGACCTACGAGCAGTACTTC. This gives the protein CAWSKTYEQYF.

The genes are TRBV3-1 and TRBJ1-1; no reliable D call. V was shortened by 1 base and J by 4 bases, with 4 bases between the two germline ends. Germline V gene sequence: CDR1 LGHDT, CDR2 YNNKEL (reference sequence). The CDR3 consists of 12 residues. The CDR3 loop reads CASSQASTEAFF. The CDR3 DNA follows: TGTGCCAGCAGCCAAGCCTCCACTGAAGCTTTCTTT.

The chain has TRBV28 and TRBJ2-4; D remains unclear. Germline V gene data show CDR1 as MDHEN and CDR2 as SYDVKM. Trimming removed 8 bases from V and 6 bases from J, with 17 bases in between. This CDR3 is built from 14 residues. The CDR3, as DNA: TGTGCCAGCGCCACCCCGGGTGGCGTAAACATTCAGTACTTC. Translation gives CASATPGGVNIQYF.

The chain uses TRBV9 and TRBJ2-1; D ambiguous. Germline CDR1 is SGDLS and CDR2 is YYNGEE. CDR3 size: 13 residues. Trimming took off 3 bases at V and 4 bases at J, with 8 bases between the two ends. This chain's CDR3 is CASSESPYNEQFF. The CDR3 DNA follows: TGTGCCAGCAGCGAGTCGCCGTACAATGAGCAGTTCTTC.

The CDR3 DNA sequence: TGCGCCAGCAGCCAAGTAGGTCATGGCTACACCTTC. It translates to CASSQVGHGYTF. The rearrangement joins TRBV4-3 to TRBJ1-2; D is unclear. The CDR3 is 12 amino acids. Germline V gene sequence: CDR1 LGHNA, CDR2 YSLEER. V was cut by 1 base and J by 6 bases, with 6 bases left in between.

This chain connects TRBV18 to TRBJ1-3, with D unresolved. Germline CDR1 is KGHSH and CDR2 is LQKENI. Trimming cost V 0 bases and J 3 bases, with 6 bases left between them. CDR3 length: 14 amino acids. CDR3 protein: CASSPPGGGNTIYF. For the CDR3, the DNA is TGTGCCAGCTCACCACCGGGAGGTGGAAACACCATATATTTT.

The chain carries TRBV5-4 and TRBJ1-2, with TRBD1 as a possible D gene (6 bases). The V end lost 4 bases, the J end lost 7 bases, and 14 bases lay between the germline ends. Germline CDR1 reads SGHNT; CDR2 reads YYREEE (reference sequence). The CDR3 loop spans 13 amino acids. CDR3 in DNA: TGTGCCAGCAGCGGCCCGGGGGGCGCTGGCTACACCTTC. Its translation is CASSGPGGAGYTF.

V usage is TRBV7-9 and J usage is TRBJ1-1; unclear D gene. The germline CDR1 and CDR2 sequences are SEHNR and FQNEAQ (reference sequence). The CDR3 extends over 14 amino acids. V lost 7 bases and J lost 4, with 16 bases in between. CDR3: CASMPLAASTEAFF. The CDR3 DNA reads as TGTGCCAGCATGCCCCTTGCAGCCAGCACTGAAGCTTTCTTT.

CDR3 loop: CASSLQGTSDTGELFF. Here the CDR3 DNA reads TGCGCCAGCAGCTTACAGGGGACTTCGGACACCGGGGAGCTGTTTTTT. The V call is TRBV5-1, the J call TRBJ2-2; maybe TRBD1 (7 bases). CDR1 is SGHRS, CDR2 YFSETQ, per germline. Trimming took 2 bases from V and 3 from J, leaving 14 bases between them. The CDR3 spans 16 residues. The complete variable domain, with remaining parts taken from reference TRBV5-1 and TRBJ2-2, reads KAGVTQTPRYLIKTRGQQVTLSCSPISGHRSVSWYQQTPGQGLQFLFEYFSETQRNKGNFPGRFSGRQFSNSRSEMNVSTLELGDSALYLCASSLQGTSDTGELFFGEGSRLTVL.

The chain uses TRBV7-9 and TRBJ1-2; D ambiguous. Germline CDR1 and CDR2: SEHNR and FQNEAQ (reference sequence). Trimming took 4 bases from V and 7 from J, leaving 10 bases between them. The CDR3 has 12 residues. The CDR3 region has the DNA TGTGCCAGCAGCTCGACGCCCCCTGGCTACACCTTC. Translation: CASSSTPPGYTF.

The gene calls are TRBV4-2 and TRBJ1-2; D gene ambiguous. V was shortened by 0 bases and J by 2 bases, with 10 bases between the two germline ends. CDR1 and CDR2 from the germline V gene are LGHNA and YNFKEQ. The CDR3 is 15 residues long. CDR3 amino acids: CASSQEASGNYGYTF. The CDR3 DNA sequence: TGTGCCAGCAGCCAAGAAGCCAGTGGCAACTATGGCTACACCTTC.

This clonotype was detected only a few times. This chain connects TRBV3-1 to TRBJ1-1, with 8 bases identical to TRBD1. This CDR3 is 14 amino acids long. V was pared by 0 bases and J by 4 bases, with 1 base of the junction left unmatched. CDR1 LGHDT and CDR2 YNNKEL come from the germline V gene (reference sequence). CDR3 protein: CASSQETGGTEAFF. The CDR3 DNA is TGTGCCAGCAGCCAAGAAACAGGGGGCACTGAAGCTTTCTTT.

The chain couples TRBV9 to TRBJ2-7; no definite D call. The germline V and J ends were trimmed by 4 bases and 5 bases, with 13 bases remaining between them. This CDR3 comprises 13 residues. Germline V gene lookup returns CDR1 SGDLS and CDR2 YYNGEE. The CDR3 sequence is CASSIDGLNEQYF. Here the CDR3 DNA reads TGTGCCAGCAGCATAGACGGCCTAAACGAGCAGTACTTC.

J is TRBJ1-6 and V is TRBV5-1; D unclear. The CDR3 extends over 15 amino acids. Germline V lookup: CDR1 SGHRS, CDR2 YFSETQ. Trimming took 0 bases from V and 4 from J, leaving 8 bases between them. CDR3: CASSLEARYNSPLHF. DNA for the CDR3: TGCGCCAGCAGCTTGGAGGCCCGATATAATTCACCCCTCCACTTT.

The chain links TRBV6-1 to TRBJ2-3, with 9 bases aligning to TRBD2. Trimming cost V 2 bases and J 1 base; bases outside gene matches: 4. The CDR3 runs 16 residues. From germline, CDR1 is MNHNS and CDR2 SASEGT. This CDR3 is CASSETRTSGTDTQYF. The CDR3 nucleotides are TGTGCCAGCAGTGAAACCAGGACTAGCGGCACAGATACGCAGTATTTT.

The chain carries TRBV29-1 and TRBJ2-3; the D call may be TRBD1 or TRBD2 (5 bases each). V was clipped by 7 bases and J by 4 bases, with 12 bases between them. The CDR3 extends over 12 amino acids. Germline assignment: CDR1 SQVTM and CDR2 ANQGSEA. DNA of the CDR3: TGCAGCGACGAGGGGACCTCAGATACGCAGTATTTT. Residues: CSDEGTSDTQYF.

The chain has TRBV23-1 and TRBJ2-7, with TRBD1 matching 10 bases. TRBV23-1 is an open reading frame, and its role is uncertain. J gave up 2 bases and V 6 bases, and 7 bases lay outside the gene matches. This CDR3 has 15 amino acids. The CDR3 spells CASSLTGTGAYEQYF. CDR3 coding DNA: TGCGCCAGCAGCCTGACCGGGACAGGGGCCTACGAGCAGTACTTC.